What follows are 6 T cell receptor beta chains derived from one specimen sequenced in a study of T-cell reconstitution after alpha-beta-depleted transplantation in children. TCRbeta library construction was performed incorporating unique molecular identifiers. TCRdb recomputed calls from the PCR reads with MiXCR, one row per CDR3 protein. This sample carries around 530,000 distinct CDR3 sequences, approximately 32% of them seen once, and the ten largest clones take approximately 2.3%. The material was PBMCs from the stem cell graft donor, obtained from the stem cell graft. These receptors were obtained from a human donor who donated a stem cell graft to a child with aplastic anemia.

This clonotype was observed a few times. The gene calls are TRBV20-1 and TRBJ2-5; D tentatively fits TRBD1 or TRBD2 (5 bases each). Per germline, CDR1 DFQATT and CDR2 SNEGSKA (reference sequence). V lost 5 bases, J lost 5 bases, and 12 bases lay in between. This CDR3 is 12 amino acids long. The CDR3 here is CSAAPWGETQYF. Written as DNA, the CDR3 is TGCAGTGCTGCCCCCTGGGGGGAGACCCAGTACTTC.

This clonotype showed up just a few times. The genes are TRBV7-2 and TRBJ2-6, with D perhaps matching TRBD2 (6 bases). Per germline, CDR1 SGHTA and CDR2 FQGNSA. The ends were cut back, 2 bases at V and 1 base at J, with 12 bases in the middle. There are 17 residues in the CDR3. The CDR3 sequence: CASSLRGGGSGANVLTF. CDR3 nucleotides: TGTGCCAGCAGCTTAAGGGGTGGGGGGTCTGGGGCCAACGTCCTGACTTTC.

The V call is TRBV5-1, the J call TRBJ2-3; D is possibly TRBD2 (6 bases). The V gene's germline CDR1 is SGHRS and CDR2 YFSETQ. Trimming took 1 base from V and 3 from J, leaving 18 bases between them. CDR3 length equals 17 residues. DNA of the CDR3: TGCGCCAGCAGCTTGCGGGGAGGAGGGGTCGGGACAGATACGCAGTATTTT. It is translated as CASSLRGGGVGTDTQYF.

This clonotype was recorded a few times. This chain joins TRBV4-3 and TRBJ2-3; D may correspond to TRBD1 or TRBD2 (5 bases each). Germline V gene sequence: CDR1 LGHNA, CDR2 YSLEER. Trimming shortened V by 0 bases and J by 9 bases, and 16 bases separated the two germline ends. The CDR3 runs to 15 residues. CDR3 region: CASSQDRGRGATQYF. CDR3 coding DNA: TGCGCCAGCAGCCAAGATCGGGGACGAGGCGCCACGCAGTATTTT.

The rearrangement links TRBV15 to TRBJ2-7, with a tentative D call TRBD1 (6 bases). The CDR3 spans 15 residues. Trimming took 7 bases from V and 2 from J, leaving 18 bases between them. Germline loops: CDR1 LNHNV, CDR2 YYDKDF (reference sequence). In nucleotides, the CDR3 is TGTGCCACCACACCTGGGACACAAGGGACCTACGAGCAGTACTTC. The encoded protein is CATTPGTQGTYEQYF.

CDR3 DNA sequence: TGTGCCAGCAGTTTTACCACGGAAAATTCACCCCTCCACTTT. It is translated as CASSFTTENSPLHF. The rearrangement joins TRBV27 to TRBJ1-6; no firm D call. The germline V gene has CDR1 MNHEY and CDR2 SMNVEV (reference sequence). The CDR3 spans 14 residues. The V end was cut by 3 bases, the J end by 7 bases, with 10 bases between.